Described below is a single T cell receptor (beta chain) sequence and its context. A much larger clone sits a single nucleotide away, making a read error possible. The CDR3 loop spans 17 amino acids. V lost 0 bases and J 0 bases, leaving 12 bases between the germline ends. The germline V gene encodes CDR1 LGHDT and CDR2 YNNKEL (reference sequence). Combining a sample-barcoded 5' primer with a J-beta primer mix, a second PCR ran for 7 to 11 cycles. Through a template-switch adaptor with 12 random nucleotides, each cDNA molecule received a tag. In TCRdb, the 5' RACE reads were re-called with MiXCR into one record per CDR3 protein. The table records under 800,000 distinct CDR3 sequences, around 46% of them present only once. The data belong to a study of blood T cells in healthy people across ages.

V usage is TRBV3-1 and J usage is TRBJ2-1, with a weak D call TRBD2 (6 bases). The sample consisted of blood. The sequence was collected from a woman aged 55-69 years in good health. The CDR3 region has the DNA TGTGCCAGCAGCCAAGATGTCACTAGCCACTCCTACAATGAGCAGTTCTTC. It yields the protein CASSQDVTSHSYNEQFF.